The present TCR beta chain was sequenced within a study of cytomegalovirus exposure and HLA in healthy donors. Findings and limits, study-wide: First-cohort TCR clusters were later found to tend to co-occur in the 90 to 150 validation repertoires. While the bulk of TCR sequences proved rare, some public TCRs turned up in many donors.

TCRdb's copy holds only in-frame clones and misses some; the assay was immunoSEQ multiplex PCR. The sample yields 60,000 to 85,000 clones, 94% seen once. CDR1 and CDR2 from the germline V gene are SGHAT and FQNNGV. The CDR3 runs 15 residues. V shed 5 bases, J shed 1 base, and the junction held 4 bases outside the gene matches. Remarks on this clone: Its specificity is unknown.

The chain uses TRBV11-2 and TRBJ2-1; 8 bases are a match to TRBD2. The receptor was derived from a man aged 18-30 years in good health and CMV-seropositive. Input material: PBMCs. The CDR3 reads CASSPKRESYNEQFF. CDR3 coding DNA: TGTGCCAGCAGCCCCAAGCGGGAGTCCTACAATGAGCAGTTCTTC.